These 15 T cell receptor beta chains were all obtained from the same sample, sequenced in a study of shared clonotypes between healthy human individuals. Here immunoSEQ multiplex PCR was the method, and the copy in TCRdb shows in-frame clones only, minus some. The sample records approximately 640,000 clones, 90% being singletons. Material: memory CD8+ T cells from PBMCs. Documented subset: CD45RO+ cells pooled with CCR7-negative TemRA cells. Receptors originate from a man in his late teens or twenties in good health. Some clones in this sample may be carry-over from other donors' samples.

Note on this clone: The junction differs from germline at one of its ends, possibly a read error. The CDR3 region has the DNA TGTGCGAGCAGAGCCCGAAGTCCCGACACAGATACGCAGTATTTT. This translates into CASRARSPDTDTQYF. The chain combines TRBV27 with TRBJ2-3; unclear D gene. CDR1 and CDR2 from the germline V gene are MNHEY and SMNVEV (reference sequence). The CDR3 covers 15 residues.

The V gene is TRBV2, the J gene TRBJ2-4; a weak D match, TRBD1 (5 bases). The germline V and J ends were trimmed by 4 bases and 0 bases, with 10 bases remaining between them. The CDR3 totals 15 residues. Germline CDR1 SNHLY, CDR2 FYNNEI. As DNA, the CDR3 is TGTGCCAGCAGTGTAGACAGACTAGCCAAAAACATTCAGTACTTC. It yields the protein CASSVDRLAKNIQYF.

The CDR3 nucleotides are TGCAGCGCTTTGGGACAGGGTGGTTACGAGCAGTACTTC. It encodes CSALGQGGYEQYF. V is TRBV29-1 and J is TRBJ2-7; 9 nucleotides align to TRBD1. CDR1 and CDR2 (germline): SQVTM, ANQGSEA. V lost 7 bases and J lost 4; bases outside the gene matches: 8. This CDR3 contains 13 residues.

V is TRBV5-1 and J is TRBJ2-7; 7 positions agree with TRBD1. Germline V gene sequence: CDR1 SGHRS, CDR2 YFSETQ. J gave up 0 bases and V 5 bases, and 2 bases lay outside the gene matches. There are 13 residues in the CDR3. The CDR3 DNA reads as TGCGCCAGCAGGGGGACAGACTCCTACGAGCAGTACTTC. Amino acid sequence: CASRGTDSYEQYF.

V and J are TRBV5-1 and TRBJ2-5; D perhaps matches TRBD1 (5 bases). The germline V gene encodes CDR1 SGHRS and CDR2 YFSETQ. V lost 4 bases, J lost 2 bases, and 9 bases lay in between. There are 13 residues in the CDR3. For the CDR3, the DNA is TGCGCCAGCAGCAATAGACAGCAAGAGACCCAGTACTTC. Its protein product is CASSNRQQETQYF.

The chain is built from TRBV28 and TRBJ2-7, with 9 bases aligning to TRBD1. V was pared by 6 bases and J by 2 bases, with 5 bases of the junction left unmatched. The CDR3 sequence is 14 residues long. Germline CDR1 MDHEN, CDR2 SYDVKM. CDR3 protein: CASSLRTGAYEQYF. CDR3 coding DNA: TGTGCCAGCAGCTTAAGGACAGGGGCCTACGAGCAGTACTTC.

J is TRBJ2-7 and V is TRBV16, with D uncertain. The CDR3 totals 14 residues. Germline V CDR1 and CDR2: KGHSY, FQNENV. V dropped 5 bases and J dropped 7 bases, with 18 bases sitting between them. CDR3 loop: CASSTNSPAWEQYF. CDR3 in DNA: TGTGCCAGCAGCACCAATAGCCCGGCTTGGGAGCAGTACTTC.

This chain links TRBV19 with TRBJ2-7; a weak D match, TRBD1 (5 bases). The CDR3 extends over 15 amino acids. Trimming left V 0 bases short and J 5 bases short, with 14 bases between. Germline V lookup: CDR1 LNHDA, CDR2 SQIVND (reference sequence). The CDR3 loop is CASSIDWAGLDEQYF. CDR3 bases: TGTGCCAGTAGTATAGATTGGGCAGGGCTGGACGAGCAGTACTTC.

V usage is TRBV7-2 and J usage is TRBJ2-1; D gene uncertain. CDR1 is SGHTA and CDR2 is FQGNSA in the germline V gene. Trimming took off 5 bases at V and 9 bases at J, with 11 bases between the two ends. The CDR3 contains 12 residues. The CDR3 region is CASSPPAREQFF. In DNA, the CDR3 is TGTGCCAGCAGCCCCCCGGCCCGTGAGCAGTTCTTC.

This chain connects TRBV11-2 to TRBJ2-3, with 7 bases lining up with TRBD1. The V gene's germline CDR1 is SGHAT and CDR2 FQNNGV. J lost 1 base, V lost 2 bases, and 9 bases had no gene match. The CDR3 sequence is 17 residues long. DNA for the CDR3: TGTGCCAGCAGCTTATGGGGCAGGGGGTCGGGCACAGATACGCAGTATTTT. It encodes CASSLWGRGSGTDTQYF.

This chain links TRBV6-5 with TRBJ2-3; possible D gene TRBD2, 6 bases. CDR1 MNHEY and CDR2 SVGAGI come from the germline V gene. The germline V and J ends were trimmed by 6 bases and 0 bases, with 13 bases remaining between them. This CDR3 is built from 15 residues. CDR3 sequence reads: CASSYSGSSTDTQYF. The DNA of the CDR3 is TGTGCCAGCAGCTATAGCGGATCTAGCACAGATACGCAGTATTTT.

The CDR3 DNA sequence: TGTGCCAGCAGCCAAGGGCCCGGGAGGAGGGTACCCACCTACGAGCAGTACTTC. It yields the protein CASSQGPGRRVPTYEQYF. V is TRBV14 and J is TRBJ2-7; 7 bases map to TRBD2. Germline V CDR1 and CDR2: SGHDN, FVKESK. The V and J ends lost 1 base and 2 bases, in that order; junction bases with no gene match: 14. The CDR3 consists of 18 residues.

The genes are TRBV9 and TRBJ2-3; a weak D match, TRBD2 (5 bases). The germline gives CDR1 SGDLS, CDR2 YYNGEE. Trimming stripped 4 bases from V and 2 bases from J, with 14 bases between. The CDR3 contains 15 residues. The CDR3 region has the DNA TGTGCCAGCAGCCCCACGGGGAGTTTCACAGATACGCAGTATTTT. Translation gives CASSPTGSFTDTQYF.

As regards this clone: A far larger clone differs by one base, so this is likely a read error. The chain is built from TRBV4-1 and TRBJ2-7; TRBD1 matches at 8 bases. The ends lost 4 bases at V and 3 bases at J; junction bases unmatched: 8. This CDR3 spans 15 amino acids. From germline, CDR1 is MGHRA and CDR2 YSYEKL. The chain's CDR3 is CASSLDWTGRYEQYF. Written as DNA, the CDR3 is TGCGCCAGCAGCCTAGACTGGACAGGGCGCTACGAGCAGTACTTC.

V gene TRBV6-5 combines with J gene TRBJ1-1, with 7 bases that match TRBD1. The CDR3 contains 14 residues. V trimming: 2 bases; J trimming: 4 bases; junction bases outside the gene matches: 4. Germline CDR1 MNHEY, CDR2 SVGAGI. CDR3 DNA sequence: TGTGCCAGCAGTTACGGACAGGAGGGCACTGAAGCTTTCTTT. Its protein is CASSYGQEGTEAFF.